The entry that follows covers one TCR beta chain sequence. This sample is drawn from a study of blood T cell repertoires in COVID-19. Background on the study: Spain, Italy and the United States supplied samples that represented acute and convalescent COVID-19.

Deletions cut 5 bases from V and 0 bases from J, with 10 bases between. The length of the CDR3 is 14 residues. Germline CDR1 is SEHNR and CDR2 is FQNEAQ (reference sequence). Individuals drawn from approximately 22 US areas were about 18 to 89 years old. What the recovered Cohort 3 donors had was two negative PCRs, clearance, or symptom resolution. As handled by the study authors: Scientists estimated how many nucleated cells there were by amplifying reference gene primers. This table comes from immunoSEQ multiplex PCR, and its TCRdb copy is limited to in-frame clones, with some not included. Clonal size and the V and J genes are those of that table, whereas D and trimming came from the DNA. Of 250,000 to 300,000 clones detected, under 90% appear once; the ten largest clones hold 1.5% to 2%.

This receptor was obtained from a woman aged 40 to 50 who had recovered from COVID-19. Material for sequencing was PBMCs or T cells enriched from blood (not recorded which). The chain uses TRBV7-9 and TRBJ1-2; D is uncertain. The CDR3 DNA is TGTGCCAGCAGCCTTACACCTTCTAACTATGGCTACACCTTC. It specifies CASSLTPSNYGYTF. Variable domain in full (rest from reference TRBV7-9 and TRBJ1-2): DTGVSQNPRHKITKRGQNVTFRCDPISEHNRLYWYRQTLGQGPEFLTYFQNEAQLEKSRLLSDRFSAERPKGSFSTLEIQRTEQGDSAMYLCASSLTPSNYGYTFGSGTRLTVV.